The following is a T cell receptor beta chain sequence with its context. Its antigen is not known. After removal of 2 bases from V and 4 bases from J, the junction contained 9 bases not matched to a gene. The CDR3 covers 16 residues. Germline lookup yields CDR1 SEHNR and CDR2 FQNEAQ (reference sequence). The record originates from a study of T cell repertoires in cytomegalovirus infection. TCRdb re-called the reads with MiXCR, one entry per CDR3 protein. The table shows 150,000 to 200,000 distinct CDR3 sequences, with roughly a fifth occurring only once. General study results and limits: Cumulative frequency (of public TCR beta family members) identified carriers of CMV plus the relevant HLA. HLA-C-restricted CMV clonotypes gave the most frequent clonotype in two of eight donors.

Sequenced input: PBMCs. This TCR derives from a human donor in good health (CMV status not recorded). Some clones in this sample may be carry-over from other donors' samples. V is TRBV7-9 and J is TRBJ2-3; 7 bases match TRBD1. The CDR3 loop reads CASSLLGQSPSDTQYF. The CDR3 bases are TGTGCCAGCAGCTTACTGGGACAGTCGCCGTCAGATACGCAGTATTTT.